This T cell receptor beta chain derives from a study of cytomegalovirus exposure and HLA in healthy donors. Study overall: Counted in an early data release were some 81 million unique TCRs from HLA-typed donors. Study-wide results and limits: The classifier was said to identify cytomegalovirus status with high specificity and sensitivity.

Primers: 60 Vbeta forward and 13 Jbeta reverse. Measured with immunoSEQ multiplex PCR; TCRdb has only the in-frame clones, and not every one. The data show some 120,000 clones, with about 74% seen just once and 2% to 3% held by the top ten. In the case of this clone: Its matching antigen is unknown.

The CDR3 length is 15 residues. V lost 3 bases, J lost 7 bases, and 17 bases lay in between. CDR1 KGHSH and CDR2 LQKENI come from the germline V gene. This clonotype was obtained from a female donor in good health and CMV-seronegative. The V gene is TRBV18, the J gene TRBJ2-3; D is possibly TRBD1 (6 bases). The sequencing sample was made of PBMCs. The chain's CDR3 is CASSPSQGFPHTQYF. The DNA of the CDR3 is TGTGCCAGCTCACCTTCACAGGGATTCCCCCATACGCAGTATTTT.